This T cell receptor (beta chain) stems from a study of shared clonotypes between healthy human individuals. Study-level points and caveats: Sequencing of the sorted subsets was shown by rarefaction to be incomplete despite large depth.

Assay: immunoSEQ multiplex PCR; the TCRdb copy retains only in-frame clones and omits some. Among 2 million to 3 million clones listed, approximately 93% were seen once. Germline-derived CDR1 and CDR2 are ENHRY and SYGVKD. This CDR3 is 15 amino acids long. V was pared by 8 bases and J by 2 bases, with 9 bases of the junction left unmatched. Worth noting for this clone: Antigen: not known.

This chain links TRBV10-3 with TRBJ2-7; 10 bases agree with TRBD2. The sample taken for sequencing was naive CD4+ T cells from PBMCs. Subset of the sample: CD45RA+ positively selected. This receptor was identified in a man aged 18 to 29 in good health. Some clones in this sample may be carry-over from other donors' samples. CDR3 residues: CAIGALAGGTYEQYF. The CDR3, as DNA: TGTGCCATCGGTGCTTTAGCGGGAGGTACCTACGAGCAGTACTTC.